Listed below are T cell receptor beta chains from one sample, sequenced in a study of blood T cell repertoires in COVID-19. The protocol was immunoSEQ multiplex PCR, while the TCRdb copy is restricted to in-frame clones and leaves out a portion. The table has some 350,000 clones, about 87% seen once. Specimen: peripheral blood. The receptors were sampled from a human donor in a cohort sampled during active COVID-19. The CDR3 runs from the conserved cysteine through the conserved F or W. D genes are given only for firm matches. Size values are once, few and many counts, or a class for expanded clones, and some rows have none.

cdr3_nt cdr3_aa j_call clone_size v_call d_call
TGTGCCTGGAGTAGGCGGGACCGACGCGGGACTGAAGCTTTCTTT CAWSRRDRRGTEAFF TRBJ1-1 NA TRBV30 NA
TGTGCCAGCAGCTCACGATCAGGGGGTGGCAATCAGCCCCAGCATTTT CASSSRSGGGNQPQHF TRBJ1-5 few TRBV7-8 TRBD1
TGTGCCAGCAGCTTAAGAGGACAGGGGGCGAACCAGTACTTC CASSLRGQGANQYF TRBJ2-7 NA TRBV7-8 TRBD1
TGTGCCAGCAGTCCAGGGGATAATGAGCAGTTCTTC CASSPGDNEQFF TRBJ2-1 NA TRBV6-2/TRBV6-3 NA
TGTGCCAGCAGACAGGGACGGGAAGCTTTCTTT CASRQGREAFF TRBJ1-1 NA TRBV12-3/TRBV12-4 NA
TGTGCCAGCAGCCTCCGCTTTGAGGGATATCCGTATTTT CASSLRFEGYPYF TRBJ2-3 NA TRBV9 NA
TGTGCCAGCAGCTTAACCCGACAGGGAGGTTCCTACGAGCAGTACTTC CASSLTRQGGSYEQYF TRBJ2-7 NA TRBV7-8 NA
TGTGCCAGCAGCTTAGCCGGGACCATACAGGGTGTAGCTTTCTTT CASSLAGTIQGVAFF TRBJ1-1 NA TRBV7-8 NA
TGTGCCAGCAGCACGGGACTAGCGGGTTACAATGAGCAGTTCTTC CASSTGLAGYNEQFF TRBJ2-1 NA TRBV7-8 TRBD2
TGCAGTGCTAGTGGGACTAGCGGGATGGCGCCCAAGACCCAGTACTTC CSASGTSGMAPKTQYF TRBJ2-5 NA TRBV20-1 TRBD2
TGTGCCACCAGTGATACCTCCGGGGCTAGCGGGGAACAGTTCTTC CATSDTSGASGEQFF TRBJ2-1 NA TRBV24-1 TRBD2
TGTGCCAGCAGCCTAGTAACTTACACAGATACGCAGTATTTT CASSLVTYTDTQYF TRBJ2-3 NA TRBV7-9 NA
TGCGCCAGCAGCCAAGAGTCCAGGGGGACCAATCAGCCCCAGCATTTT CASSQESRGTNQPQHF TRBJ1-5 NA TRBV4-1 TRBD1
TGCGCCAGCAGCCAAGAGGGGGCAGGTCCCTCCTACGAGCAGTACTTC CASSQEGAGPSYEQYF TRBJ2-7 NA TRBV4-1 NA
TGTGCCAGTAGTATAGGGGGCCGGATCTATGGCTACACCTTC CASSIGGRIYGYTF TRBJ1-2 NA TRBV19 NA
TGTGCCAGCAGCCCCTCCCCCCAGGATACGCAGTATTTT CASSPSPQDTQYF TRBJ2-3 NA TRBV28 NA
TGTGCCAGCATTCCCGGGACAGGGGCCTATGGCTACACCTTC CASIPGTGAYGYTF TRBJ1-2 NA TRBV28 TRBD1
TGTGCCAGCAGTGAGACCGGACTAGCGGGATCAGCCGGGGAGCTGTTTTTT CASSETGLAGSAGELFF TRBJ2-2 NA TRBV6-4 TRBD2
TGTGCCAGTAGTATAGTGCAGGGTGACGAGCAGTACTTC CASSIVQGDEQYF TRBJ2-7 NA TRBV19 NA
TGTGCCAGCAGTTCGGACAGGGATAACTATGGCTACACCTTC CASSSDRDNYGYTF TRBJ1-2 NA TRBV28 TRBD1